The 2 T cell receptor beta chains presented below share a single source sample, sequenced in a study of technical replicates of blood from a handful of donors. The method was immunoSEQ multiplex PCR; TCRdb's version includes in-frame clones alone and lacks a portion of them. The profile shows 81,000 or so clones, roughly 96% of them singletons. Sequenced material: T cells isolated from PBMCs. The receptor source for this set is a human donor in good health.

This sequence joins TRBV28 and TRBJ1-2, with 7 bases aligning to TRBD1. This CDR3 is 11 amino acids long. Germline V CDR1 and CDR2: MDHEN, SYDVKM. V lost 11 bases and J lost 4; bases outside the gene matches: 4. In DNA form, the CDR3 reads TGTGCCTCAGGGACAGTCTATGGCTACACCTTC. It is translated as CASGTVYGYTF.

The V gene is TRBV5-4, the J gene TRBJ2-2; D possibly corresponds to TRBD1 (6 bases). Trimming cost V 4 bases and J 4 bases, with 17 bases left between them. The germline V gene encodes CDR1 SGHNT and CDR2 YYREEE (reference sequence). The CDR3 is 16 amino acids. The CDR3 DNA reads as TGTGCCAGCAGCGGCAAGCCAGGGGAGAGCACCGGGGAGCTGTTTTTT. Protein product: CASSGKPGESTGELFF.